This T cell receptor beta chain was obtained from a study of T-cell memory formation after mild COVID-19 (dated by TCRdb to the early 2020s). About the investigation overall: Most TCR sequence clusters were specific to one of the two donors. In a couple of donors, T-cell clones that expanded and contracted after mild COVID-19 were tracked by sequencing TCRalpha and TCRbeta repertoires over time. The cohort comprised two young, previously healthy adult volunteers, one female and one male.

The paper as a whole reports these results and caveats: The study included only a couple of mild cases, and larger cohorts that include severe cases with pre-infection samples were judged to be necessary. The detection of some responding clones in pre-infection memory suggests that pre-existing cross-reactive memory T cells joined the SARS-CoV-2 response. Balanced CD4/CD8 phenotypes were observed for clones contracting from day 15 to 85, whereas a bias towards CD4+ was observed for a second wave of clones expanding from day 15 to 37. Contracting CD4+ clones were located mainly in the CM and EM memory subsets, whereas CD8+ clones were found to be enriched in EMRA. Whether the second-wave clones peaking on day 37 were SARS-CoV-2 specific was not confirmed.

With respect to this clonotype: No antigen is known for it. No much larger clonotype is one base removed from it; base qualities were not supplied.

Ficoll-Paque density gradient centrifugation was the method used to isolate PBMCs. V drops 1 base and J drops 4 bases, leaving 7 bases in between. The CDR3 has 14 amino acids, counting the end cysteine and phenylalanine. CDR3 DNA is the only sequence kept; it has 42 bases, read in frame from the first base. Per the germline V gene, LGHNA is the CDR1 and YNFKEQ is the CDR2. TCRdb lists the instrument as Illumina NovaSeq 6000. cDNA libraries for TCRalpha and TCRbeta were prepared by 5'RACE using constant-segment primers, with sample barcodes and unique molecular identifiers added. Trizol reagent was used to extract RNA from every sample. The libraries were amplified in two PCR steps, and the second step added a second sample barcode and Illumina TruSeq adapters. Sequencing of the libraries was done on an Illumina NovaSeq, producing 2 x 150 bp paired-end reads. As for the original processing: With migec v1.2.7, reads were demultiplexed and then collapsed into UMI-guided consensus sequences. Using mixcr v2.1.11, UMI consensuses were aligned to TRA and TRB V and J templates and then assembled into clonotypes. Expanded or contracted clonotypes were those called significant by both edgeR and NoisET, with noise models trained on biological replicates. For edgeR calls, the thresholds were a false discovery rate-adjusted p below 0.01 and a log2 fold-change of 1. As an exploratory analysis of dynamics, max-normalized trajectories of the 1000 most abundant clonotypes were examined with PCA combined with hierarchical clustering. Each responding clone was given a CD4 or CD8 phenotype based on the CD4+ and CD8+ repertoires, which had been sequenced separately. Using fastp trimming at Q25 and MiXCR clonotype assembly, TCRdb reanalyzed the public sequencing data and kept in-frame beta chains. Every distinct CDR3 protein forms one entry, paired with its most common genes and DNA. These V and J calls originate from TCRdb's pipeline instead of the authors' own analysis. The sample table shows 300,000 to 400,000 distinct CDR3 sequences, and approximately 15% are seen once. The ten most abundant clones make up around a fifth of the sample.

The receptor chain draws on TRBV4-2 and TRBJ1-4, with no confidently assigned D gene. This clonotype was sampled from a man between 18 and 35 years old who had mild COVID-19 (a few samples of this study predate the infection). The sample titles of this study are shuffled in the database, so cell type and time point are left out; the donor was told from shared clones. The sequencing input was PBMCs or a T cell subset sorted from them (not recorded which). The nucleotide sequence reads TGTGCCAGCAGCCAAGTGAAGTTTAATGAAAAACTGTTTTTT. It is translated as CASSQVKFNEKLFF.